This TCR beta chain was retrieved from a study of T cell responses to AZD1222 COVID-19 vaccine. Regarding the study as a whole: Repertoires were sampled only after the peak T cell response. Donors were mostly white British, more females; clonal diversity possibly underestimated. Seropositive AZD1222 recipients at baseline numbered only 6 or 7.

To note about this clone: Its antigen is unidentified.

The CDR3 sequence is 12 residues long. CDR1 and CDR2 from the germline V gene are MDHEN and SYDVKM. V shed 7 bases and J shed 6 bases, with 10 bases lying between them. The protocol was immunoSEQ multiplex PCR, while the TCRdb copy is restricted to in-frame clones and leaves out a portion. The sample has some 69,000 clones, around 80% seen once. Pooled samples include second doses given at about 4 or 12 weeks. The chain recombines TRBV28 with TRBJ1-5, with D unclear. This specimen consisted of peripheral blood, obtained 28 days after the second AZD1222 dose. The sequence was obtained from an adult who received the AZD1222 COVID-19 vaccine. The CDR3: CASTTGSQPQHF. The CDR3 region has the DNA TGTGCCAGCACCACTGGTTCTCAGCCCCAGCATTTT.